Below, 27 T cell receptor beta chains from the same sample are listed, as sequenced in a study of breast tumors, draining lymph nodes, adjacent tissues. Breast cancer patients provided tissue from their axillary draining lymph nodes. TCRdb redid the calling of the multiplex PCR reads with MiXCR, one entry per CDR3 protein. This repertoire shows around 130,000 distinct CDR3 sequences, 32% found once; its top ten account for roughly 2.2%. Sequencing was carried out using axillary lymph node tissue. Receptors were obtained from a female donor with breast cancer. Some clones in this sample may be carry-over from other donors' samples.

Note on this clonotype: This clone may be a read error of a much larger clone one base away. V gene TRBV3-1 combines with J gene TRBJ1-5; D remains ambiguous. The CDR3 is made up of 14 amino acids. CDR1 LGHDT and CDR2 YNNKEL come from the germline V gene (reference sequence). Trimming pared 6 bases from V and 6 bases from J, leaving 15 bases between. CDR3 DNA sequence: TGTGCCAGCAGTTACTTTCTGGGATCTCAGCCCCAGCATTTT. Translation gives CASSYFLGSQPQHF.

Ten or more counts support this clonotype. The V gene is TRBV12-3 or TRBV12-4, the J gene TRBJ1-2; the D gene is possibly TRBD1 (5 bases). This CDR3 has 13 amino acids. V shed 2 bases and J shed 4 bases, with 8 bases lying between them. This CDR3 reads CASSLRGSYGYTF. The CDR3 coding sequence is TGTGCCAGCAGTTTAAGGGGCTCCTATGGCTACACCTTC.

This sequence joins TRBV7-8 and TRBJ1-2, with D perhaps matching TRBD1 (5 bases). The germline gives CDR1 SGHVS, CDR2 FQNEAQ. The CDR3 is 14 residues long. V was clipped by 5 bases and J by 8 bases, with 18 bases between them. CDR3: CASSPRGSSYGYTF. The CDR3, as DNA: TGTGCCAGCAGCCCGCGGGGCAGCTCCTACGGCTACACCTTC.

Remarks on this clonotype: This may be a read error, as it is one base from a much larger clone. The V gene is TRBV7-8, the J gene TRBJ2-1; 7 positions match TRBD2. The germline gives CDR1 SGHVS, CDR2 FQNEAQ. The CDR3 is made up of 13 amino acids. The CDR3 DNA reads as TGCGCCAACAGCCGCCCCGAGGGACTAAAGCAGTTCTTC. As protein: CANSRPEGLKQFF. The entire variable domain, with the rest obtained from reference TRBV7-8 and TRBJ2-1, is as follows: GAGVSQSPRYKVAKRGQDVALRCDPISGHVSLFWYQQALGQGPEFLTYFQNEAQLDKSGLPSDRFFAERPEGSVSTLKIQRTQQEDSAVYLCANSRPEGLKQFFGPGTRLTVL.

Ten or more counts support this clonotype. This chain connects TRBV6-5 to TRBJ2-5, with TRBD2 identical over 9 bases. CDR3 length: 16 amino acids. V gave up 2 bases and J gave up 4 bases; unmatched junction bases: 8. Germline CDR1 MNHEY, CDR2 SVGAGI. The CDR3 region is CASSYGPAGGGETQYF. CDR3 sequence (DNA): TGTGCCAGCAGTTACGGGCCAGCGGGGGGCGGAGAGACCCAGTACTTC.

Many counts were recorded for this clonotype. This CDR3 is CASSKDRDRLFSGELFF. CDR3 coding DNA: TGTGCCAGCAGCAAAGACAGGGATCGTCTTTTCAGCGGGGAGCTGTTTTTT. The chain couples TRBV12-3 or TRBV12-4 to TRBJ2-2, with TRBD1 matching over 7 bases. CDR3 length: 17 amino acids. The J segment lost 7 bases and the V segment lost 6 bases, leaving 17 bases of the junction unmatched.

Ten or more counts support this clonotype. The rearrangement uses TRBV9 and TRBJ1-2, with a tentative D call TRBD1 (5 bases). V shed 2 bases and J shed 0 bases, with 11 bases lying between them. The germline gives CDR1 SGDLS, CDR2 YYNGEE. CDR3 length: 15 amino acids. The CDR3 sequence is CASSVLDSPNYGYTF. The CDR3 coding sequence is TGTGCCAGCAGCGTTCTCGACAGTCCTAACTATGGCTACACCTTC.

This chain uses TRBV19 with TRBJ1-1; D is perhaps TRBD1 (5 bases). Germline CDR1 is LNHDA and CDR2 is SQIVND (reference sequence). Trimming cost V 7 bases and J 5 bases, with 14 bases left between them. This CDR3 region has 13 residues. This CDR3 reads CASTLDSQTEAFF. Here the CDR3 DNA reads TGTGCCAGTACCCTAGACAGTCAGACTGAAGCTTTCTTT.

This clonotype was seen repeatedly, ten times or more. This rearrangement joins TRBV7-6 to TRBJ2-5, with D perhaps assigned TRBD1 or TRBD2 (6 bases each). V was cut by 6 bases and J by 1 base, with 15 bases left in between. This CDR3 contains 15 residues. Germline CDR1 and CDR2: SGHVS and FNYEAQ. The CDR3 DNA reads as TGTGCCAGCAGGTTGGGGGCCGGGAGCCAAGAGACCCAGTACTTC. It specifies CASRLGAGSQETQYF.

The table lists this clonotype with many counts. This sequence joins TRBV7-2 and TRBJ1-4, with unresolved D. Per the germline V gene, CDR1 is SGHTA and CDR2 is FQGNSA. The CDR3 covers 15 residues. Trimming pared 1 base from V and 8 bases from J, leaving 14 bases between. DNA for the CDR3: TGTGCCAGCAGCTTAGGGTTTGAAGGGTCCGAAAAACTGTTTTTT. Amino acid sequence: CASSLGFEGSEKLFF.

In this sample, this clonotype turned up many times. The CDR3 region is CASSLARREKLFF. The CDR3 nucleotides read TGTGCCAGCAGCTTAGCGAGGAGGGAAAAACTGTTTTTT. The J gene is TRBJ1-4, the V gene TRBV7-8, with D uncertain. Germline V gene lookup returns CDR1 SGHVS and CDR2 FQNEAQ. Trimming left V 0 bases short and J 8 bases short, with 7 bases between. The CDR3 is 13 residues long. Full variable domain (outside the CDR3, taken from reference TRBV7-8 and TRBJ1-4): GAGVSQSPRYKVAKRGQDVALRCDPISGHVSLFWYQQALGQGPEFLTYFQNEAQLDKSGLPSDRFFAERPEGSVSTLKIQRTQQEDSAVYLCASSLARREKLFFGSGTQLSVL.

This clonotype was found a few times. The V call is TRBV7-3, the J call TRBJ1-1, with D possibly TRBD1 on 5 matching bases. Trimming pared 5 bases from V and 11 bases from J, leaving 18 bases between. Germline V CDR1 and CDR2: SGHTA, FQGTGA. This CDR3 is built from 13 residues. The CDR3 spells CASSLGTLQEAFF. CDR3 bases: TGTGCCAGCAGCCTGGGGACCCTTCAAGAGGCTTTCTTT.

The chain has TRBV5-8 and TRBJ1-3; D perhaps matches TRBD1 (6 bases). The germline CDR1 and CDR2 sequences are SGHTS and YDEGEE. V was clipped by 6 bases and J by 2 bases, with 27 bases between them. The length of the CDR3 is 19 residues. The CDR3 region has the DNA TGTGCCAGCAACCTCAGACAGGTATGGGCCTCAGACGCTGGAAACACCATATATTTT. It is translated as CASNLRQVWASDAGNTIYF.

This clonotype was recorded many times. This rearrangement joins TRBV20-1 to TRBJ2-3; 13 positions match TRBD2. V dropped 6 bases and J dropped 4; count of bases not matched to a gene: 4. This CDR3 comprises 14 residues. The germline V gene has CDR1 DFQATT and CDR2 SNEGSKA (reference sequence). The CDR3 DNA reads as TGCAGTGCACGGACTAGCGGGGGTCCAGATACGCAGTATTTT. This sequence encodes CSARTSGGPDTQYF.

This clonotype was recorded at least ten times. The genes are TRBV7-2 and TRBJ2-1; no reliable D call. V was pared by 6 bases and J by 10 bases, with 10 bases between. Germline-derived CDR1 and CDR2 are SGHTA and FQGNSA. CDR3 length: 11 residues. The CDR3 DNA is TGTGCCAGCAGTTCCTTAAGGGAGCAGTTCTTC. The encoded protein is CASSSLREQFF.

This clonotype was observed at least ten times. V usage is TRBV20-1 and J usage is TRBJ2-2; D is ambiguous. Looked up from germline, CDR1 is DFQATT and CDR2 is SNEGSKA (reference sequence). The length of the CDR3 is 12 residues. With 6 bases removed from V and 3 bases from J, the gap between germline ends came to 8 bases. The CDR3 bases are TGCAGTGCCCCTTGGGACACCGGGGAGCTGTTTTTT. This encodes CSAPWDTGELFF.

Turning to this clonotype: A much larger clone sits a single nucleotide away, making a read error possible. CDR3 coding DNA: TGCGCCAGCAGCCAAGATTGGGGGGCGGTTGGCTATGGCTACACCTTC. It codes for CASSQDWGAVGYGYTF. The V call is TRBV4-1, the J call TRBJ1-2, with D perhaps TRBD1 (6 bases). CDR3 length equals 16 residues. Germline V gives CDR1 MGHRA, CDR2 YSYEKL. The germline V and J ends were trimmed by 0 bases and 4 bases, with 15 bases remaining between them.

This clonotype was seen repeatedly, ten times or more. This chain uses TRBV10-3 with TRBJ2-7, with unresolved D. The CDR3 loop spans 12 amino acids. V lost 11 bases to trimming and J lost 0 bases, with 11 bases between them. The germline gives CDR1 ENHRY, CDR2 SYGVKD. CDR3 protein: CASAEVSYEQYF. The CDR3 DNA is TGTGCCTCCGCCGAGGTCTCCTACGAGCAGTACTTC.

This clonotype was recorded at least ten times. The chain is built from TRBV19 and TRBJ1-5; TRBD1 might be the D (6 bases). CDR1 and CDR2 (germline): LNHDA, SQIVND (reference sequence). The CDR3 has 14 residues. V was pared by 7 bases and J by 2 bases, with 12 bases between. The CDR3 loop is CASMGGLGNQPQHF. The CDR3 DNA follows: TGTGCCAGTATGGGGGGCTTGGGCAATCAGCCCCAGCATTTT.

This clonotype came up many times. CDR3 region: CSARDPKTGGHEQFF. The CDR3 nucleotides are TGCAGTGCTAGAGATCCTAAGACAGGGGGCCATGAGCAGTTCTTC. This rearrangement joins TRBV20-1 to TRBJ2-1, with 10 bases lining up with TRBD1. There are 15 residues in the CDR3. V gave up 0 bases and J gave up 8 bases; unmatched junction bases: 7. Germline V lookup: CDR1 DFQATT, CDR2 SNEGSKA (reference sequence).

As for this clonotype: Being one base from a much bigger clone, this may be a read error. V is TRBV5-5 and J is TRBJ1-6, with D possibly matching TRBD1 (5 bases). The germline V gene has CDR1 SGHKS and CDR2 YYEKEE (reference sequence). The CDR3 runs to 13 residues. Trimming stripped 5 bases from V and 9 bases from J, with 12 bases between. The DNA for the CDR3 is TGTGCCAGCAGTGGGGCCCAAACTTCACCCCTCCACTTT. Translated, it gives CASSGAQTSPLHF.

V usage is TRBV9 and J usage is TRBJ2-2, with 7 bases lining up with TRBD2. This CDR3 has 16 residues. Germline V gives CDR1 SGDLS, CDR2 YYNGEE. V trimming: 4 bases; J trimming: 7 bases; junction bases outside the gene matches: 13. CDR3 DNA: TGTGCCAGCAGCTCCGTAGGACTAGTTTTAATCGGGGAGCTGTTTTTT. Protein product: CASSSVGLVLIGELFF. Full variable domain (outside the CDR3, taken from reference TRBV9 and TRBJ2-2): DSGVTQTPKHLITATGQRVTLRCSPRSGDLSVYWYQQSLDQGLQFLIQYYNGEERAKGNILERFSAQQFPDLHSELNLSSLELGDSALYFCASSSVGLVLIGELFFGEGSRLTVL.

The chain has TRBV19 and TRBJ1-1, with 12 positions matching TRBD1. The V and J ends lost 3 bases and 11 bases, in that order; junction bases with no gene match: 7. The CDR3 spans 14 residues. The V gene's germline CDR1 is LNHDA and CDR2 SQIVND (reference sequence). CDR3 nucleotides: TGTGCCAGTAGTATCGAGGGACAGGGGGCCGGGGCTTTCTTT. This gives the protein CASSIEGQGAGAFF.

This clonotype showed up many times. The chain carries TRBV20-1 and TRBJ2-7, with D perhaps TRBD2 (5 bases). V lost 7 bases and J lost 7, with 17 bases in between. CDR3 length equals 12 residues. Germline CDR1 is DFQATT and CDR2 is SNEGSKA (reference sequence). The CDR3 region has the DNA TGCAGTGGCTCGGGGAACTTGAGGGAGCAGTACTTC. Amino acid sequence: CSGSGNLREQYF.

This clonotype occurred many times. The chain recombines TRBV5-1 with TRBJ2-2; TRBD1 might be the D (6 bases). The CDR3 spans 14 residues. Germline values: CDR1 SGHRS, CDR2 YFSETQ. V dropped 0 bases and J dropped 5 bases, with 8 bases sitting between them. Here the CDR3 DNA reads TGCGCCAGCAGCTTGGCTCAGGGGACCGGGGAGCTGTTTTTT. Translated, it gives CASSLAQGTGELFF.

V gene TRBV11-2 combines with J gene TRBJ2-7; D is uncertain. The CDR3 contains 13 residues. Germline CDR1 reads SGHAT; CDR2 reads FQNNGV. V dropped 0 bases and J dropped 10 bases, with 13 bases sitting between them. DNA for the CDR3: TGTGCCAGCAGCTTAGACTCGATGCCGGCACAGTACGTC. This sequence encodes CASSLDSMPAQYV.

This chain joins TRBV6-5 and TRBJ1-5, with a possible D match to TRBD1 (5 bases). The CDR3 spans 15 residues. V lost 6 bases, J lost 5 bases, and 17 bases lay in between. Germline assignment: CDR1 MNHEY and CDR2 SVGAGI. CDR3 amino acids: CASSRLGVKDQPQHF. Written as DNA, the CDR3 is TGTGCCAGCAGCAGACTGGGGGTGAAGGATCAGCCCCAGCATTTT.